This TCR beta chain emerged from a study of blood T cell repertoires in COVID-19. Clones were sequenced by immunoSEQ multiplex PCR, and TCRdb holds only the in-frame ones, with some missing. The sample includes about 150,000 clones, over 65% of them seen just once. The V gene lost 4 bases and the J gene lost 4 bases, with 13 bases spanning the gap. The CDR3 runs to 14 residues. The V gene's germline CDR1 is SGHRS and CDR2 YFSETQ. The sequence came from an elderly man with acute or convalescent COVID-19. Sequencing input: peripheral blood. The rearrangement links TRBV5-1 to TRBJ2-3; maybe TRBD1 (5 bases). The CDR3 here is CASSVDSRADTQYF. The DNA for the CDR3 is TGCGCCAGCAGCGTCGACAGTAGGGCAGATACGCAGTATTTT.